Listed here are 20 T cell receptor beta chains from one sample, sequenced in a study of spatial heterogeneity in lung cancer. TCRdb fed the 5' RACE reads into MiXCR, producing one record per CDR3 protein. The repertoire holds over 25,000 distinct CDR3 sequences, around 8% seen once, with under 40% in the top ten. The time point: sample taken at primary tumor resection. Extraction of whole RNA from tumor, nontumor lung or frozen PBMC preceded unsorted sequencing. The sequencing here drew on PBMCs, taken at surgery. Every receptor here comes from a female donor with early-stage non-small cell lung cancer.

This clonotype was counted ten times or more. V is TRBV14 and J is TRBJ2-6, with no clear D. Germline CDR1 is SGHDN and CDR2 is FVKESK. Trimming left V 5 bases short and J 1 base short, with 3 bases between. The length of the CDR3 is 13 residues. CDR3 DNA sequence: TGTGCCAGCAGCAATTCTGGGGCCAACGTCCTGACTTTC. Amino acid sequence: CASSNSGANVLTF.

This clonotype was observed at least ten times. The chain couples TRBV5-5 to TRBJ2-5; possible D gene TRBD1, 6 bases. This CDR3 comprises 13 residues. Trimming removed 1 base at V and 2 bases at J, with 6 bases between. Germline V CDR1 and CDR2: SGHKS, YYEKEE (reference sequence). CDR3 sequence reads: CASSLRGQETQYF. CDR3 nucleotides: TGTGCCAGCAGCTTGAGGGGGCAAGAGACCCAGTACTTC.

This clonotype was found many times. The chain is built from TRBV10-3 and TRBJ2-7; perhaps TRBD2 as D (6 bases). The germline V and J ends were trimmed by 10 bases and 5 bases, with 21 bases remaining between them. The CDR3 is 14 amino acids. Per the germline V gene, CDR1 is ENHRY and CDR2 is SYGVKD. CDR3 amino acids: CATRGWREWDEQYV. The CDR3, as DNA: TGTGCCACCCGGGGTTGGAGGGAATGGGACGAGCAGTACGTC.

This clonotype was observed many times. The chain recombines TRBV25-1 with TRBJ2-2; TRBD1 aligns across 8 bases. The ends lost 4 bases at V and 6 bases at J; junction bases unmatched: 7. CDR3 length equals 15 residues. Germline CDR1 reads MGHDK; CDR2 reads SYGVNS. CDR3 loop: CASSARTGWAGELFF. Here the CDR3 DNA reads TGTGCCAGCAGTGCCAGGACAGGGTGGGCCGGGGAGCTGTTTTTT.

This clonotype was seen many times. The J gene is TRBJ2-5, the V gene TRBV27; 7 nucleotides match TRBD1. This CDR3 comprises 17 residues. J was trimmed by 2 bases and V by 2 bases; bases with no gene match: 11. Germline values: CDR1 MNHEY, CDR2 SMNVEV (reference sequence). CDR3 residues: CASSLKGASRGQETQYF. The CDR3 bases are TGTGCCAGCAGTTTAAAAGGGGCCTCCAGGGGGCAAGAGACCCAGTACTTC.

The table lists this clonotype with many counts. The chain is built from TRBV7-3 and TRBJ2-2; 10 positions agree with TRBD2. The CDR3 consists of 16 residues. V was clipped by 2 bases and J by 2 bases; unmatched bases: 2. Germline CDR1 SGHTA, CDR2 FQGTGA. The CDR3 coding sequence is TGTGCCAGCAGCTTAGGGACTAGCGCAAACACCGGGGAGCTGTTTTTT. Protein: CASSLGTSANTGELFF.

This clonotype was counted only a few times. This chain connects TRBV30 to TRBJ1-1; TRBD1 agrees at 10 bases. Trimming took 3 bases from V and 8 from J; bases not matched to a gene: 3. This CDR3 region has 12 residues. The germline gives CDR1 GTSNPN, CDR2 SVGIG (reference sequence). The CDR3: CAWRWDRGEAFF. The CDR3 region has the DNA TGTGCCTGGAGATGGGACAGGGGCGAAGCTTTCTTT.

This clonotype showed up many times. This rearrangement joins TRBV19 to TRBJ2-2; tentatively, D is TRBD1 or TRBD2 (5 bases each). The V gene lost 0 bases and the J gene lost 0 bases, with 17 bases spanning the gap. CDR3 length: 19 amino acids. Germline V gene lookup returns CDR1 LNHDA and CDR2 SQIVND (reference sequence). The CDR3 region has the DNA TGTGCCAGTAGTATAGATAGGACACCCCGACTAACGAACACCGGGGAGCTGTTTTTT. Its protein product is CASSIDRTPRLTNTGELFF.

In its sample, this clonotype was seen many times. This sequence joins TRBV7-2 and TRBJ2-7, with D tentatively TRBD2 (6 bases). V lost 1 base and J 6 bases, leaving 13 bases between the germline ends. The V gene's germline CDR1 is SGHTA and CDR2 FQGNSA. This CDR3 has 14 residues. CDR3 bases: TGTGCCAGCAGCTTAGGCGGGACCGGAGGCGAGCAGTACTTC. Translated, it gives CASSLGGTGGEQYF. Using reference TRBV7-2 and TRBJ2-7 for the parts outside the CDR3, the full variable domain is GAGVSQSPSNKVTEKGKDVELRCDPISGHTALYWYRQSLGQGLEFLIYFQGNSAPDKSGLPSDRFSAERTGGSVSTLTIQRTQQEDSAVYLCASSLGGTGGEQYFGPGTRLTVT.

This clonotype was counted many times. The chain joins TRBV10-3 to TRBJ2-2; D remains unclear. Trimming shortened V by 2 bases and J by 4 bases, and 17 bases separated the two germline ends. The CDR3 runs 17 residues. In germline, CDR1 is ENHRY, CDR2 SYGVKD. The DNA of the CDR3 is TGTGCCATCAGTGAGGCCTTCGGCAGGTCCGTCACCGGGGAGCTGTTTTTT. It translates to CAISEAFGRSVTGELFF.

This clonotype has a count of ten or more. The chain combines TRBV18 with TRBJ2-7; no firm D call. This CDR3 region has 13 residues. The ends were cut back, 5 bases at V and 6 bases at J, with 14 bases in the middle. The germline V gene encodes CDR1 KGHSH and CDR2 LQKENI. CDR3 sequence reads: CASSTKETSEQYF. CDR3 DNA sequence: TGTGCCAGCTCAACCAAAGAGACCTCCGAGCAGTACTTC.

In this sample, this clonotype turned up many times. The chain joins TRBV20-1 to TRBJ2-1; 11 nucleotides match TRBD2. Germline-derived CDR1 and CDR2 are DFQATT and SNEGSKA (reference sequence). J lost 6 bases, V lost 4 bases, and 5 bases had no gene match. The CDR3 consists of 14 residues. The CDR3 loop is CSAKTSGKGNEQFF. CDR3 nucleotides: TGCAGTGCTAAGACTAGCGGGAAGGGCAATGAGCAGTTCTTC.

V usage is TRBV10-3 and J usage is TRBJ2-3; no reliable D call. The CDR3 has 13 residues. The germline V and J ends were trimmed by 7 bases and 6 bases, with 14 bases remaining between them. In germline, CDR1 is ENHRY, CDR2 SYGVKD. CDR3 protein: CAIKMGMLDTQYF. The DNA of the CDR3 is TGTGCCATCAAAATGGGAATGTTGGATACGCAGTATTTT.

This clonotype was seen only a few times. This chain joins TRBV7-9 and TRBJ2-7; the D is unclear. The CDR3 has 13 amino acids. Germline V gives CDR1 SEHNR, CDR2 FQNEAQ (reference sequence). V was shortened by 2 bases and J by 1 base, with 6 bases between the two germline ends. In nucleotides, the CDR3 is TGTGCCAGCAGCTTACCAGGATCCTACGAGCAGTACTTC. It translates to CASSLPGSYEQYF.

V gene TRBV7-9 combines with J gene TRBJ1-1; D is undetermined. Germline V lookup: CDR1 SEHNR, CDR2 FQNEAQ (reference sequence). CDR3 length: 13 amino acids. Trimming took off 4 bases at V and 0 bases at J, with 6 bases between the two ends. CDR3 bases: TGTGCCAGCAGCTCACCAATGAACACTGAAGCTTTCTTT. It translates to CASSSPMNTEAFF.

CDR3 region: CASSLLGETQYF. CDR3 coding DNA: TGTGCCAGCAGCTTACTCGGGGAGACCCAGTACTTC. The chain recombines TRBV7-9 with TRBJ2-5; D is unclear. Germline loops: CDR1 SEHNR, CDR2 FQNEAQ (reference sequence). The CDR3 is 12 residues long. V lost 2 bases, J lost 5 bases, and 6 bases lay in between. The full variable domain, with the rest looked up from reference TRBV7-9 and TRBJ2-5, is DTGVSQNPRHKITKRGQNVTFRCDPISEHNRLYWYRQTLGQGPEFLTYFQNEAQLEKSRLLSDRFSAERPKGSFSTLEIQRTEQGDSAMYLCASSLLGETQYFGPGTRLLVL.

This clonotype showed up many times. The V and J genes are TRBV7-6 and TRBJ2-1, with 13 bases matching TRBD2. The J segment lost 8 bases and the V segment lost 3 bases, leaving 7 bases of the junction unmatched. This CDR3 has 16 residues. CDR1 is SGHVS, CDR2 FNYEAQ, per germline. As DNA, the CDR3 is TGTGCCAGCAGCTTGGGGACTAGCGGGAATTTTCATGAGCAGTTCTTC. The encoded protein is CASSLGTSGNFHEQFF.

This clonotype was counted only a few times. The V and J genes are TRBV29-1 and TRBJ2-1; D may be TRBD1 (6 bases). CDR3 size: 15 residues. Trimming removed 4 bases from V and 5 bases from J, with 18 bases in between. The V gene's germline CDR1 is SQVTM and CDR2 ANQGSEA. CDR3: CSVALQRTENNEQFF. The CDR3 DNA is TGCAGCGTTGCCCTACAGCGGACAGAAAACAATGAGCAGTTCTTC.

This clonotype was picked up a small number of times. In DNA form, the CDR3 reads TGTGCCAGCAGCTTATTCATACAATCCAATGAGCAGTTCTTC. Translated, it gives CASSLFIQSNEQFF. The chain has TRBV7-2 and TRBJ2-1; D unclear. V was trimmed by 2 bases and J by 6 bases, leaving 11 bases between them. The CDR3 length is 14 residues. The germline CDR1 and CDR2 sequences are SGHTA and FQGNSA.

The table lists this clonotype with many counts. The rearrangement uses TRBV28 and TRBJ2-4; D unresolved. V was shortened by 8 bases and J by 3 bases, with 20 bases between the two germline ends. The CDR3 sequence is 16 residues long. Germline V gives CDR1 MDHEN, CDR2 SYDVKM. CDR3 in amino acids: CASQSAGMMGKNIQYF. CDR3 DNA sequence: TGTGCCAGCCAGTCGGCCGGCATGATGGGCAAAAACATTCAGTACTTC.